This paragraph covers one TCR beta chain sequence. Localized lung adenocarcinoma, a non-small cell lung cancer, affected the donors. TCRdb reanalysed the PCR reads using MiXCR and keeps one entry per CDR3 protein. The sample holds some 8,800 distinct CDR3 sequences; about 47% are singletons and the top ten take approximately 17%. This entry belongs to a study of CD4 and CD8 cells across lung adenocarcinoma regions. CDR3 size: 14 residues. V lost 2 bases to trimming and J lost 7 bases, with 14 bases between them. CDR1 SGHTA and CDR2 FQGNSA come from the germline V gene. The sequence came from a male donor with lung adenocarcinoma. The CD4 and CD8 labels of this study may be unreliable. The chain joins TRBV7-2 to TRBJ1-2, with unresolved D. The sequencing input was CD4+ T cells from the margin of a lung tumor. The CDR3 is CASSLLLPRFGYTF. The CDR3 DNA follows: TGTGCCAGCAGCTTACTTCTACCGCGCTTTGGCTACACCTTC.